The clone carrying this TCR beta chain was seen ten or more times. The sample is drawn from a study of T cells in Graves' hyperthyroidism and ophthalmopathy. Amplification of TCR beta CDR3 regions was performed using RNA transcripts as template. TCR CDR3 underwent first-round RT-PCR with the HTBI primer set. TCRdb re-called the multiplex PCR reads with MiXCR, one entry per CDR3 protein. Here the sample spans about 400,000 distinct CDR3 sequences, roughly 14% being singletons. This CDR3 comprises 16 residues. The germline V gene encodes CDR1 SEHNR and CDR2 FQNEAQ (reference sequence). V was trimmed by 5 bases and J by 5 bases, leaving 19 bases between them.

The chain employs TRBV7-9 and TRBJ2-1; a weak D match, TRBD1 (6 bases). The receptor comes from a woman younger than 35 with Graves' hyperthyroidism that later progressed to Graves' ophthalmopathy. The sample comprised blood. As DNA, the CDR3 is TGTGCCAGCAGCCTTCCACGACAGGCGTACAACAATGAGCAGTTCTTC. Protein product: CASSLPRQAYNNEQFF.